This T cell receptor (beta chain) is from a study of identical twins. This CDR3 has 12 residues. Germline V gives CDR1 SQVTM, CDR2 ANQGSEA. V was pared by 4 bases and J by 7 bases, with 11 bases between. TCRdb redid the calling of the 5' RACE reads with MiXCR, one entry per CDR3 protein. The sample contains about 660,000 distinct CDR3 sequences, around 8.6% of which appear only once. In this sample, this clonotype turned up a few times. This sample was also put to use in a study of yellow fever vaccine responses in identical twins.

This TCR was recovered from a woman younger than 35 in good health. The sample was PBMCs. The chain is built from TRBV29-1 and TRBJ2-1; D not resolved. CDR3 sequence reads: CSVAETWNEQFF. DNA of the CDR3: TGCAGCGTTGCGGAAACTTGGAATGAGCAGTTCTTC.